The 21 T cell receptor beta chains given below trace back to one sample, sequenced in a study of blood T cells in healthy people across ages. A sample-barcoded 5' primer and a J-beta primer mix were used in a second PCR of roughly 6 to 11 cycles. MiXCR was run by TCRdb on the 5' RACE reads, yielding one entry per CDR3 protein. The table has hundreds of thousands of distinct CDR3 sequences, more than 35% seen once; the top ten hold around a sixth. Specimen: blood. The receptors stem from an elderly man in good health.

The chain links TRBV3-1 to TRBJ2-3; D is perhaps TRBD1 (5 bases). CDR1 is LGHDT and CDR2 is YNNKEL in the germline V gene (reference sequence). Trimming left V 6 bases short and J 0 bases short, with 10 bases between. There are 14 residues in the CDR3. The CDR3 sequence is CASRQTDSTDTQYF. The DNA for the CDR3 is TGTGCCAGCAGGCAGACAGATAGCACAGATACGCAGTATTTT.

The chain recombines TRBV7-9 with TRBJ2-6, with 8 bases fitting TRBD1. Germline values: CDR1 SEHNR, CDR2 FQNEAQ (reference sequence). J lost 0 bases, V lost 5 bases, and 6 bases had no gene match. The CDR3 totals 17 residues. In DNA, the CDR3 is TGTGCCAGCAGCGGACAGGGTTTCGTCTCTGGGGCCAACGTCCTGACTTTC. Translating it yields CASSGQGFVSGANVLTF.

A few counts support this clonotype. V and J are TRBV30 and TRBJ1-2, with D possibly being TRBD1 (5 bases). CDR3 size: 12 residues. Trimming removed 5 bases from V and 5 bases from J, with 12 bases in between. Germline V gene sequence: CDR1 GTSNPN, CDR2 SVGIG (reference sequence). CDR3 in DNA: TGTGCCTGGGGGGACGGACTATATGGCTACACCTTC. As protein: CAWGDGLYGYTF. Using reference TRBV30 and TRBJ1-2 for the parts outside the CDR3, the full variable domain is SQTIHQWPATLVQPVGSPLSLECTVEGTSNPNLYWYRQAAGRGLQLLFYSVGIGQISSEVPQNLSASRPQDRQFILSSKKLLLSDSGFYLCAWGDGLYGYTFGSGTRLTVV.

The V call is TRBV20-1, the J call TRBJ2-7, with TRBD2 matching over 8 bases. Germline CDR1 DFQATT, CDR2 SNEGSKA (reference sequence). V was clipped by 0 bases and J by 4 bases; unmatched bases: 8. The CDR3 sequence is 15 residues long. CDR3 region: CSARDRTSYSYEQYF. CDR3 nucleotide sequence: TGCAGTGCTAGAGATCGGACTAGCTATTCGTACGAGCAGTACTTC.

This clonotype was observed once. This rearrangement joins TRBV29-1 to TRBJ2-4; 7 positions match TRBD1. The CDR3 is made up of 11 amino acids. Germline CDR1 reads SQVTM; CDR2 reads ANQGSEA. CDR3 bases: TGCAGTGCCCTGACAGGGTTTGGGCAGTACTTC. This translates into CSALTGFGQYF.

A few counts support this clonotype. The genes are TRBV7-6 and TRBJ2-5, with D possibly matching TRBD1 (6 bases). The V gene lost 4 bases and the J gene lost 1 base, with 10 bases spanning the gap. Germline-derived CDR1 and CDR2 are SGHVS and FNYEAQ. This CDR3 is 14 amino acids long. The CDR3 loop is CASSSGQIQETQYF. The CDR3 DNA sequence: TGTGCCAGCAGCTCCGGACAGATCCAAGAGACCCAGTACTTC. The entire variable domain, with the rest obtained from reference TRBV7-6 and TRBJ2-5, is as follows: GAGVSQSPRYKVTKRGQDVALRCDPISGHVSLYWYRQALGQGPEFLTYFNYEAQQDKSGLPNDRFSAERPEGSISTLTIQRTEQRDSAMYRCASSSGQIQETQYFGPGTRLLVL.

A few counts support this clonotype. The gene calls are TRBV12-3 or TRBV12-4 and TRBJ1-1; 10 bases are a match to TRBD1. V lost 6 bases, J lost 4 bases, and 8 bases stayed unmatched. CDR3 length equals 15 residues. DNA of the CDR3: TGTGCCAGCAGCCGACAGGGGGCAGGGAGCACTGAAGCTTTCTTT. This codes for CASSRQGAGSTEAFF.

For the CDR3, the DNA is TGCGCCAGCAGTGGTAGCGGGGGATCGCAAGAGACCCAGTACTTC. Amino acids: CASSGSGGSQETQYF. V usage is TRBV5-1 and J usage is TRBJ2-5; 9 nucleotides align to TRBD2. CDR1 and CDR2 from the germline V gene are SGHRS and YFSETQ. The trim removed 5 bases at V and 2 bases at J, leaving 7 bases unmatched. The CDR3 totals 15 residues.

In its sample, this clonotype was seen a few times. V usage is TRBV5-4 and J usage is TRBJ2-5; 8 positions agree with TRBD2. The DNA end lines up better with TRBJ2-7; the J call may be wrong. The CDR3 is 18 amino acids. The germline CDR1 and CDR2 sequences are SGHNT and YYREEE (reference sequence). CDR3 DNA: TGTGCCAGCAGCTTGGAAAACATACTAGCGGATGACGCCTACGAGCAGTACTTC. This encodes CASSLENILADDAYEQYF.

The chain combines TRBV4-2 with TRBJ2-1, with no clear D. Germline CDR1 reads LGHNA; CDR2 reads YNFKEQ. V was trimmed by 3 bases and J by 5 bases, leaving 11 bases between them. This CDR3 is built from 14 residues. The CDR3 sequence: CASSHPVTDNEQFF. The CDR3 DNA is TGTGCCAGCAGCCACCCCGTGACTGACAATGAGCAGTTCTTC.

This clonotype has a handful of counts. The CDR3 DNA sequence: TGTGCCAGCAGCCAAGGGAATCCCTTGGCTAGCGGGACCGGGAAGACCCAGTACTTC. The encoded protein is CASSQGNPLASGTGKTQYF. The chain has TRBV4-2 and TRBJ2-7; TRBD2 matches at 9 bases. Matching the DNA end better, TRBJ2-5 makes the J call doubtful. Germline V CDR1 and CDR2: LGHNA, YNFKEQ. CDR3 length: 19 amino acids.

The V gene is TRBV5-1, the J gene TRBJ2-5, with 9 bases lining up with TRBD1. Germline loops: CDR1 SGHRS, CDR2 YFSETQ. The CDR3 loop spans 14 amino acids. Trimming took 6 bases from V and 4 from J; bases not matched to a gene: 7. This CDR3 is CASTVTGGGETQYF. The CDR3, as DNA: TGCGCCAGCACCGTTACAGGGGGCGGAGAGACCCAGTACTTC.

The rearrangement uses TRBV15 and TRBJ2-4, with D tentatively TRBD1 or TRBD2 (6 bases each). The DNA end is more similar to TRBJ2-7, so the J call may be wrong. CDR1 is LNHNV, CDR2 YYDKDF, per germline (reference sequence). The CDR3 loop spans 13 amino acids. The CDR3 coding sequence is TGTGCCACCAGCAGTTTTGGGGGGCGCGAGCAGTACTTC. It codes for CATSSFGGREQYF.

This clonotype showed up many times. This chain joins TRBV20-1 and TRBJ2-7, with 9 bases aligning to TRBD2. The V segment lost 0 bases and the J segment 0 bases; nucleotides outside the gene matches: 9. This CDR3 has 17 amino acids. In germline, CDR1 is DFQATT, CDR2 SNEGSKA (reference sequence). Written as DNA, the CDR3 is TGCAGTGCTAGAGATCAATTGTCTAGCGGGAACTCCTACGAGCAGTACTTC. It specifies CSARDQLSSGNSYEQYF.

The chain combines TRBV20-1 with TRBJ1-1; D is perhaps TRBD1 (5 bases). The germline V and J ends were trimmed by 0 bases and 1 base, with 9 bases remaining between them. This CDR3 is built from 14 residues. Germline CDR1 DFQATT, CDR2 SNEGSKA (reference sequence). The CDR3 here is CSARDAGPNTEAFF. In nucleotides, the CDR3 is TGCAGTGCTAGAGATGCGGGACCGAACACTGAAGCTTTCTTT.

This clonotype was detected only a few times. This chain links TRBV6-5 with TRBJ2-3; D tentatively fits TRBD1 or TRBD2 (6 bases each). The V and J ends lost 0 bases and 4 bases respectively, with 11 bases between them. This CDR3 contains 15 residues. Looked up from germline, CDR1 is MNHEY and CDR2 is SVGAGI. CDR3 protein: CASSYSGGSADTQYF. DNA for the CDR3: TGTGCCAGCAGTTACTCGGGGGGCAGCGCAGATACGCAGTATTTT.

This clonotype has a handful of counts. V gene TRBV2 combines with J gene TRBJ2-3; TRBD2 agrees at 9 bases. The CDR3 totals 16 residues. The trim removed 5 bases at V and 4 bases at J, leaving 10 bases unmatched. The germline gives CDR1 SNHLY, CDR2 FYNNEI. As DNA, the CDR3 is TGTGCCAGCAGTCCTATAGCGGGAGAGGGCTCAGATACGCAGTATTTT. Protein sequence: CASSPIAGEGSDTQYF.

The chain employs TRBV7-2 and TRBJ2-7, with TRBD2 identical over 10 bases. CDR1 is SGHTA and CDR2 is FQGNSA in the germline V gene. J lost 1 base, V lost 4 bases, and 7 bases had no gene match. This CDR3 is 16 amino acids long. CDR3 in amino acids: CASSYQSTSGSYEQYF. In DNA form, the CDR3 reads TGTGCCAGCAGCTACCAGTCGACTAGCGGGTCCTACGAGCAGTACTTC.

This rearrangement joins TRBV5-4 to TRBJ1-4, with D possibly being TRBD1 (6 bases). The CDR3 has 15 residues. Per germline, CDR1 SGHNT and CDR2 YYREEE (reference sequence). V dropped 0 bases and J dropped 5 bases, with 11 bases sitting between them. CDR3 loop: CASSLAGRGNEKLFF. The CDR3 DNA sequence: TGTGCCAGCAGCTTGGCGGGCAGGGGAAATGAAAAACTGTTTTTT.

The chain joins TRBV7-2 to TRBJ2-7; D could derive from TRBD1 or TRBD2 (5 bases each). The CDR3 sequence is 15 residues long. The V gene lost 3 bases and the J gene lost 0 bases, with 12 bases spanning the gap. The germline gives CDR1 SGHTA, CDR2 FQGNSA. CDR3 sequence reads: CASSFEGQSSYEQYF. CDR3 nucleotide sequence: TGTGCCAGCAGCTTCGAGGGGCAAAGCTCCTACGAGCAGTACTTC.

The J gene is TRBJ1-2, the V gene TRBV20-1, with D tentatively TRBD1 (5 bases). The germline CDR1 and CDR2 sequences are DFQATT and SNEGSKA (reference sequence). This CDR3 is built from 12 residues. V was clipped by 6 bases and J by 7 bases, with 15 bases between them. This CDR3 reads CSAETGDGGYTF. The CDR3 DNA reads TGCAGTGCAGAGACCGGGGACGGTGGCTACACCTTC.